Listed here are 16 T cell receptor beta chains from one sample, sequenced in a study of beta chain features in type 1 diabetes. Points from the study as a whole: All four CD4+ subsets from Type 1 diabetes patients carried moderately but significantly shorter TCRB CDR3s.

The study reverse transcribed the entire isolated RNA, so it sequenced expressed TCRB transcripts. Profiling relied on immunoSEQ multiplex PCR, and the TCRdb table lists in-frame clones only, not all of them. Here the sample spans hundreds of thousands of clones, around 15% being singletons. These TCRs are of unknown antigen specificity. The sequenced sample was naive CD4+ T cells from blood. The receptors come from a man in his late teens or twenties with type 1 diabetes.

The V call is TRBV27, the J call TRBJ1-5, with unresolved D. Per the germline V gene, CDR1 is MNHEY and CDR2 is SMNVEV (reference sequence). Trimming left V 4 bases short and J 5 bases short, with 12 bases between. This CDR3 spans 14 amino acids. The CDR3 reads CASSSSEVHQPQHF. CDR3 in DNA: TGTGCCAGCAGTTCTTCAGAGGTTCATCAGCCCCAGCATTTT.

This clone was counted a few times. The chain recombines TRBV9 with TRBJ1-6, with D maybe TRBD1 (5 bases). CDR3 length equals 15 residues. Germline loops: CDR1 SGDLS, CDR2 YYNGEE. Trimming took 4 bases from V and 4 from J, leaving 12 bases between them. The chain's CDR3 is CASSPGTEYNSPLHF. The CDR3, as DNA: TGTGCCAGCAGCCCCGGGACGGAATATAATTCACCCCTCCACTTT. Filled out from reference TRBV9 and TRBJ1-6, the complete variable domain reads DSGVTQTPKHLITATGQRVTLRCSPRSGDLSVYWYQQSLDQGLQFLIQYYNGEERAKGNILERFSAQQFPDLHSELNLSSLELGDSALYFCASSPGTEYNSPLHFGNGTRLTVT.

Notes on this clone: The sample holds other DNA sequences that translate to the same CDR3. The rearrangement uses TRBV5-6 and TRBJ2-3; D unclear. V lost 0 bases to trimming and J lost 0 bases, with 5 bases between them. The CDR3 length is 14 residues. From germline, CDR1 is SGHDT and CDR2 YYEEEE. The CDR3 region has the DNA TGTGCCAGCAGCTTGGTGTCCAGCACAGATACGCAGTATTTT. It translates to CASSLVSSTDTQYF. Together with reference TRBV5-6 and TRBJ2-3, the CDR3 gives the full variable domain: DAGVTQSPTHLIKTRGQQVTLRCSPKSGHDTVSWYQQALGQGPQFIFQYYEEEERQRGNFPDRFSGHQFPNYSSELNVNALLLGDSALYLCASSLVSSTDTQYFGPGTRLTVL.

This clone occurred a few times. The chain is built from TRBV5-1 and TRBJ2-7, with D unresolved. CDR1 and CDR2 (germline): SGHRS, YFSETQ. Trimming pared 6 bases from V and 0 bases from J, leaving 13 bases between. The CDR3 consists of 14 residues. The CDR3 sequence: CASTRTQSSYEQYF. Here the CDR3 DNA reads TGCGCCAGCACCAGGACCCAAAGCTCCTACGAGCAGTACTTC.

This clone came up a few times. The CDR3 region has the DNA TGTGCCAGCAGCTCCTACCGACAGGGTCTCGCTGAAGCTTTCTTT. It encodes CASSSYRQGLAEAFF. This chain links TRBV7-2 with TRBJ1-1; TRBD1 matches 7 bases. The CDR3 runs 15 residues. Germline CDR1 is SGHTA and CDR2 is FQGNSA. V shed 4 bases, J shed 6 bases, and the junction held 11 bases outside the gene matches.

This clone has a single count. In nucleotides, the CDR3 is TGCGCCAGCAGCTTGGACCGGGGTTTCGCAGATACGCAGTATTTT. It is translated as CASSLDRGFADTQYF. The chain carries TRBV5-1 and TRBJ2-3; a possible D gene is TRBD2 (5 bases). Germline CDR1 SGHRS, CDR2 YFSETQ. The CDR3 extends over 15 amino acids. Trimming cost V 0 bases and J 4 bases, with 12 bases left between them.

This clone occurred a few times. The chain joins TRBV19 to TRBJ2-1, with 8 bases aligning to TRBD1. The germline gives CDR1 LNHDA, CDR2 SQIVND (reference sequence). Trimming at V came to 1 base and at J to 4 bases, leaving 3 bases not matched to a gene. The CDR3 covers 15 residues. CDR3 sequence reads: CASSIGTGSYNEQFF. In nucleotides, the CDR3 is TGTGCCAGTAGTATAGGGACAGGGAGTTACAATGAGCAGTTCTTC.

The CDR3, as DNA: TGCAGTGCCGAGGACGGTGAAAAACTGTTTTTT. Protein product: CSAEDGEKLFF. The chain employs TRBV20-1 and TRBJ1-4; D not certain. The CDR3 covers 11 residues. Germline V gene sequence: CDR1 DFQATT, CDR2 SNEGSKA (reference sequence). V dropped 6 bases and J dropped 7 bases, with 9 bases sitting between them.

The sample holds a few counts of this clone. CDR3 DNA sequence: TGTGCCAGTAGTCTAGCACAGGGGACGGGCTACACCTTC. Protein product: CASSLAQGTGYTF. The rearrangement uses TRBV19 and TRBJ1-2; 7 bases map to TRBD1. The V segment lost 5 bases and the J segment 8 bases; nucleotides outside the gene matches: 8. Germline assignment: CDR1 LNHDA and CDR2 SQIVND (reference sequence). There are 13 residues in the CDR3.

The J gene is TRBJ1-1, the V gene TRBV6-6; unclear D gene. The CDR3 is 13 residues long. Germline CDR1 is MNHNY and CDR2 is SVGAGI (reference sequence). Trimming took 4 bases from V and 3 from J, leaving 9 bases between them. CDR3 coding DNA: TGTGCCAGCAGTTGGGTTGCGGACACTGAAGCTTTCTTT. Protein: CASSWVADTEAFF.

DNA of the CDR3: TGTGCCAGCAGCCGGACAGGGGACAATCAGCCCCAGCATTTT. Protein product: CASSRTGDNQPQHF. J is TRBJ1-5 and V is TRBV5-5, with 9 bases that match TRBD1. This CDR3 is built from 14 residues. The ends lost 4 bases at V and 3 bases at J; junction bases unmatched: 2. CDR1 and CDR2 (germline): SGHKS, YYEKEE (reference sequence).

The chain has TRBV5-4 and TRBJ1-1; D perhaps matches TRBD1 (5 bases). Between the trimmed V and J ends, which lost 4 bases and 4 bases, there was a span of 17 bases. The CDR3 contains 15 residues. CDR1 and CDR2 (germline): SGHNT, YYREEE (reference sequence). CDR3 loop: CASSPGATRGTEAFF. Here the CDR3 DNA reads TGTGCCAGCAGCCCCGGGGCGACTCGGGGCACTGAAGCTTTCTTT.

V usage is TRBV7-3 and J usage is TRBJ2-7; 7 bases map to TRBD1. V trimming: 5 bases; J trimming: 7 bases; junction bases outside the gene matches: 11. Germline V gene sequence: CDR1 SGHTA, CDR2 FQGTGA. CDR3 length equals 14 residues. CDR3: CASSAFDRAVEQYF. In DNA form, the CDR3 reads TGTGCCAGCAGCGCCTTCGACAGGGCTGTTGAGCAGTACTTC.

The V call is TRBV30, the J call TRBJ2-1; the match to TRBD1 covers 10 bases. CDR1 is GTSNPN and CDR2 is SVGIG in the germline V gene (reference sequence). The CDR3 sequence is 15 residues long. With 2 bases clipped from V and 4 bases from J, the junction kept 5 bases outside the gene matches. The CDR3 is CAWSLTGGSYNEQFF. In nucleotides, the CDR3 is TGTGCCTGGAGTCTGACAGGGGGCTCGTACAATGAGCAGTTCTTC. Using reference TRBV30 and TRBJ2-1 for the parts outside the CDR3, the full variable domain is SQTIHQWPATLVQPVGSPLSLECTVEGTSNPNLYWYRQAAGRGLQLLFYSVGIGQISSEVPQNLSASRPQDRQFILSSKKLLLSDSGFYLCAWSLTGGSYNEQFFGPGTRLTVL.

In the case of this clone: Mismatch with germline at one junction end may stem from a read error. This chain links TRBV7-7 with TRBJ2-3; D possibly matches TRBD1 or TRBD2 (6 bases each). This CDR3 comprises 14 residues. Germline V gene sequence: CDR1 SSHAT, CDR2 FNYEAQ (reference sequence). CDR3 bases: TGTGCTAGCAGCCGATGGGGGGCCGGGGATACGCAGTATTTT. It yields the protein CASSRWGAGDTQYF.

This sequence joins TRBV7-2 and TRBJ1-2, with D possibly being TRBD1 (5 bases). This CDR3 spans 14 amino acids. V was trimmed by 2 bases and J by 4 bases, leaving 11 bases between them. CDR1 is SGHTA and CDR2 is FQGNSA in the germline V gene. CDR3 in amino acids: CASSLQGSSYGYTF. DNA for the CDR3: TGTGCCAGCAGCTTACAGGGTAGCAGCTATGGCTACACCTTC.